This is a list of T cell receptor beta chains from one sample in a study of cytomegalovirus exposure and HLA in healthy donors. The table came from immunoSEQ multiplex PCR; TCRdb's copy has only in-frame clones and leaves some out. The repertoire includes approximately 180,000 clones, under 80% of them detected once, and approximately 13% sits in the top ten. Sequenced input: PBMCs. These receptor sequences come from a woman between 50 and 59 years old in good health and CMV-seropositive. The CDR3 runs from the conserved cysteine through the conserved F or W. A D gene is named only where the DNA matches it firmly. The listing skips clone size in some rows; elsewhere it reads once, few, many or a size class.

-,TRBJ2-5,-,TRBV5-1,TGCGCCAGCAGCTTGGGGAGGGCAGAGACCCAGTACTTC,CASSLGRAETQYF
TRBD2,TRBJ2-5,few,TRBV5-1,TGCGCCAGCAGCTCCCTTTTAGGGCGGGGGGAGACCCAGTACTTC,CASSSLLGRGETQYF
-,TRBJ1-1,once,TRBV11-3,TGTGCCAGCAGCTTGCGGGGCCCTAACACTGAAGCTTTCTTT,CASSLRGPNTEAFF
-,TRBJ2-1,-,TRBV2,TGTGCCAGCAGGTCCGGGACACCTTACAATGAGCAGTTCTTC,CASRSGTPYNEQFF
TRBD2,TRBJ2-3,-,TRBV5-1,TGCGCCAGCAGCGAGGAGTTTAGCGGGGGCTATACGCAGTATTTT,CASSEEFSGGYTQYF
TRBD2,TRBJ2-7,once,TRBV6-5,TGTGCCAGCAGTTACTCGAGGACTAGCGGGGATCGCGAGCAGTACTTC,CASSYSRTSGDREQYF
TRBD1,TRBJ2-1,-,TRBV7-9,TGTGCCAGCAGCGGGAGGACAGGGGCCCTTTACAATGAGCAGTTCTTC,CASSGRTGALYNEQFF
TRBD2,TRBJ2-1,-,TRBV5-1,TGCGCCAGCAGCTTGTCGGGGGGAAATGAGCAGTTCTTC,CASSLSGGNEQFF
TRBD1,TRBJ1-3,-,TRBV7-8,TGTGCCAGCAGCCCCGACCCGGGACAGTTACCCTCTGGAAACACCATATATTTT,CASSPDPGQLPSGNTIYF
-,TRBJ2-1,-,TRBV5-1,TGCGCCAGCACCGCCAAGGACAGTGAGCAGTTCTTC,CASTAKDSEQFF
-,TRBJ2-4,-,TRBV2,TGTGCCAGCAGGCAGAGCGCGGCCAAAAACATTCAGTACTTC,CASRQSAAKNIQYF
TRBD1,TRBJ2-6,-,TRBV19,TGTGCCAGTAGTACATACGGGACAGGGAGCTCTGGGGCCAACGTCCTGACTTTC,CASSTYGTGSSGANVLTF
TRBD2,TRBJ2-3,-,TRBV30,TGTGCCTGGGCCTTCGGTGAGCGGGGGTCCCAGAGGTGGGCGCAGTATTTT,CAWAFGERGSQRWAQYF
-,TRBJ1-2,-,TRBV6-5,TGTGCCAGCAGTTATGGCCCTAACTATGGCTACACCTTC,CASSYGPNYGYTF
-,TRBJ1-1,few,TRBV5-1,TGCGCCAGCAGCCACGGTACAGGAGCGAACACTGAAGCTTTCTTT,CASSHGTGANTEAFF
-,TRBJ2-1,few,TRBV19,TGTGCCAGTAGCTCATCGGCGGGGCTAGGGAATGAGCAGTTCTTC,CASSSSAGLGNEQFF
-,TRBJ1-1,-,TRBV5-1,TGCGCCAGCAGCTTGGATCCACAGGGTAACACTGAAGCTTTCTTT,CASSLDPQGNTEAFF
-,TRBJ1-4,-,TRBV7-9,TGTGCCAGCAGCTCCCAGGGTGGGACTAATGAAAAACTGTTTTTT,CASSSQGGTNEKLFF
-,TRBJ2-7,-,TRBV6-5,TGTGCCAGCAGTTACTCAGGGGAAGCAGGGTACGAGCAGTACTTC,CASSYSGEAGYEQYF
TRBD1,TRBJ1-5,once,TRBV2,TGTGCCAGCAGTGGCGACAGGGATCAGCCCCAGCATTTT,CASSGDRDQPQHF
TRBD1,TRBJ2-2,-,TRBV7-9,TGTGCCAGCAGCCCGGGACAGCGGCTCACCGGGGAGCTGTTTTTT,CASSPGQRLTGELFF
-,TRBJ2-5,-,TRBV29-1,TGCAGCGTTGCGGCGGGGGCCCTCGGGGAGACCCAGTACTTC,CSVAAGALGETQYF
-,TRBJ2-5,few,TRBV6-1,TGTGCCAGCAGTCACGAGGGATACCAAGAGACCCAGTACTTC,CASSHEGYQETQYF
-,TRBJ1-1,-,TRBV7-9,TGTGCCAGCAGCGCAGGGGACACTGAAGCTTTCTTT,CASSAGDTEAFF
-,TRBJ2-7,-,TRBV7-8,TGTGCCAGCAGCTTAGACTTTGTAGGAGGGCGGTACGAGCAGTACTTC,CASSLDFVGGRYEQYF
-,TRBJ2-7,-,TRBV5-6,TGTGCCAGCATCCAGGGCACAGTCACAACCTACGAGCAGTACTTC,CASIQGTVTTYEQYF
-,TRBJ1-2,-,TRBV6-1,TGTGCCAGCAGTGAAGGCGGATTTAACTATGGCTACACCTTC,CASSEGGFNYGYTF
-,TRBJ1-5,-,TRBV7-9,TGTGCCAGCAGCCCCGCGTTTGCAGGGTCGGGTCAGCCCCAGCATTTT,CASSPAFAGSGQPQHF
-,TRBJ2-5,-,TRBV7-9,TGTGCCAGCAGCTTTTGGACAACCCATCAAGAGACCCAGTACTTC,CASSFWTTHQETQYF
-,TRBJ1-1,-,TRBV30,TGTGCCTGGACGGTAACGGGAGGCACTGAAGCTTTCTTT,CAWTVTGGTEAFF
-,TRBJ2-2,-,TRBV7-9,TGTTCCAGCAGCTTAAGCGGGTTGAACACCGGGGAGCTGTTTTTT,CSSSLSGLNTGELFF
TRBD1,TRBJ1-6,-,TRBV7-6,TGTGCCAGCAGCTTAGCATCGACAGGGGCCTATAATTCACCCCTCCACTTT,CASSLASTGAYNSPLHF
TRBD1,TRBJ1-5,-,TRBV10-2,TGCGCCAGCAAGACAGGGTCGGGCAATCAGCCCCAGCATTTT,CASKTGSGNQPQHF
-,TRBJ2-2,-,TRBV9,TGTGCCAGCAGCGTAACGGGAAACACCGGGGAGCTGTTTTTT,CASSVTGNTGELFF
-,TRBJ2-7,once,TRBV27,TGTGCCAGCAGTGCCCCACCGGGCTACGAGCAGTACTTC,CASSAPPGYEQYF
TRBD1,TRBJ1-2,-,TRBV4-1,TGCGCCAGCAGCCAAGACCGGGACAGGGGCTATGGCTACACCTTC,CASSQDRDRGYGYTF
-,TRBJ1-5,-,TRBV30,TGTGCCTGGAGTGTGGGAAGGGGCGGCAATCAGCCCCAGCATTTT,CAWSVGRGGNQPQHF
TRBD1,TRBJ2-5,-,TRBV5-1,TGCGCCAGCAGCCTCGGGACAGGGGAGGTGGAGACCCAGTACTTC,CASSLGTGEVETQYF
TRBD2,TRBJ2-3,few,TRBV2,TGTGCCAGCAGTCCTATCCGACTAGCGGGGGGGACAGATACGCAGTATTTT,CASSPIRLAGGTDTQYF
-,TRBJ1-3,-,TRBV9,TGTGCCAGCAGCGTAGCTACGGAGGGCTCTGGAAACACCATATATTTT,CASSVATEGSGNTIYF
-,TRBJ1-4,-,TRBV12-5,TGTGCTAGTGGTTTTTTTGGCAGGGGCCTCCATGTTAATGAAAAACTGTTTTTT,CASGFFGRGLHVNEKLFF
-,TRBJ2-7,-,TRBV30,TGTGCCTGGAGTGTTGGCAGAAGATCCTACGAGCAGTACTTC,CAWSVGRRSYEQYF
-,TRBJ2-7,-,TRBV5-1,TGCGCCAGCAGCCCTAGGGACACGTTCTACGAGCAGTACTTC,CASSPRDTFYEQYF
-,TRBJ1-6,-,TRBV10-2,TGCGCCACCTTGGGAGGGAATTCACCCCTCCACTTT,CATLGGNSPLHF
TRBD2,TRBJ2-7,-,TRBV30,TGTGCCTGGGGGAGGGCCAACTCCTACGAGCAGTACTTC,CAWGRANSYEQYF
TRBD1,TRBJ2-2,-,TRBV7-3,TGTGCCAGCAGTGGGGACAGGCACACCGGGGAGCTGTTTTTT,CASSGDRHTGELFF
TRBD2,TRBJ2-2,once,TRBV6-4,TGTGCCAGCAGTGACTCCGGCGGGGGGAACACCGGGGAGCTGTTTTTT,CASSDSGGGNTGELFF
-,TRBJ1-6,-,TRBV2,TGTGCCAGCAACCGGGGTGCAAATTCACCCCTCCACTTT,CASNRGANSPLHF
-,TRBJ1-2,once,TRBV10-3,TGTGCCATCTCGATTGGACACGGCGGCTATGGCTACACCTTC,CAISIGHGGYGYTF
TRBD1,TRBJ1-1,-,TRBV11-2,TGTGCCAGCAGCTCCGTCCCGACAGGGGCTGAAGCTTTCTTT,CASSSVPTGAEAFF
TRBD1,TRBJ2-7,-,TRBV4-1,TGCGCCAGCAGCCAAGAGGCCGACAGGGCATACGAGCAGTACTTC,CASSQEADRAYEQYF
TRBD2,TRBJ2-3,-,TRBV10-3,TGTGCCATCAGTGCTAGCGGGGGGGCTGGAGATACGCAGTATTTT,CAISASGGAGDTQYF
-,TRBJ1-6,-,TRBV5-1,TGCGCCAGCAGCCGTGGGCAGTATAATTCACCCCTCCACTTT,CASSRGQYNSPLHF
-,TRBJ1-2,-,TRBV19,TGTGCCAGTGACAGAAGGGGAAGGAACTATGGCTACACCTTC,CASDRRGRNYGYTF
-,TRBJ1-1,-,TRBV5-4,TGTGCCAGCATCCTAAACACTGAAGCTTTCTTT,CASILNTEAFF